The text below deals with one T cell receptor (beta chain). The data originate from a study of blood T cell repertoires in COVID-19. Across the study: T cells, B-cell-depleted T cells, or PBMCs supplied cDNA or gDNA.

As originally analysed: Counts of nucleated cells, estimated from reference gene primer amplification, were obtained. The table came from immunoSEQ multiplex PCR; TCRdb's copy has only in-frame clones and leaves some out. The V and J calls and clone size come from that table; D and trimming were worked out from the DNA. The table has 110,000 to 150,000 clones, about 80% seen once. The CDR3 spans 14 residues. Looked up from germline, CDR1 is SGHRS and CDR2 is YFSETQ. V was pared by 7 bases and J by 2 bases, with 14 bases between. Sequencing used peripheral blood. The clonotype comes from a woman older than 75 with acute or convalescent COVID-19. The chain employs TRBV5-1 and TRBJ2-3; maybe TRBD1 (6 bases). As DNA, the CDR3 is TGCGCCAGCCACAGACAGGACCACACAGATACGCAGTATTTT. It encodes CASHRQDHTDTQYF.